This TCR beta chain derives from a study of T-cell reconstitution after alpha-beta-depleted transplantation in children. There are a few counts of this clonotype. The antigen is unknown. Study-level results: T-cell counts and diversity were attributed mostly to newly produced T cells one year after transplant. Some patients showed high day-60 TCRbeta diversity, which derived from surviving recipient T cells and thymic progenitors. Several hundred graft clones that had expanded were reportedly the source of alpha-beta T cells about two months after transplant.

The CDR3 totals 12 residues. V was pared by 5 bases and J by 5 bases, with 9 bases between. Unique molecular identifiers were used to barcode this TCRbeta library. Each CDR3 protein is one row after TCRdb ran MiXCR on the PCR reads. The table has approximately 300,000 distinct CDR3 sequences, around 10% seen once. The sample consisted of peripheral blood, taken 180 days after TCRalphabeta/CD19-depleted stem cell transplant. The TCR was taken from a male patient aged 2 to 10 who had a stem cell transplant for chronic granulomatous disease, so the T cells may come from the graft donor. This sequence joins TRBV12-3 or TRBV12-4 and TRBJ2-5, with D unresolved. The CDR3 here is CASSRIGETQYF. CDR3 coding DNA: TGTGCCAGCAGTCGGATCGGGGAGACCCAGTACTTC.